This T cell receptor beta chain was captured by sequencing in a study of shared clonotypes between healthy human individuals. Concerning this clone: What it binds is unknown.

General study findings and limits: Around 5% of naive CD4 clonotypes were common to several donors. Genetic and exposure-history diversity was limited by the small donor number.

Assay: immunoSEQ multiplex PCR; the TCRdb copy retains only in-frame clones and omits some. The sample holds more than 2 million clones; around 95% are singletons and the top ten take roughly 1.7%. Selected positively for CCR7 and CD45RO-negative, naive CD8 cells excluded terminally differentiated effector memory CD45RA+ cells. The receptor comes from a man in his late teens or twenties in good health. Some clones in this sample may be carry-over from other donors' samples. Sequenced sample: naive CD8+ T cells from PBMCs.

The CDR3 here is CASSDGQGIAEAFF. CDR3 in DNA: TGCGCCAGCAGCGACGGACAGGGAATAGCTGAAGCTTTCTTT. The rearrangement joins TRBV4-3 to TRBJ1-1; 8 bases are shared with TRBD1. There are 14 residues in the CDR3. The germline V gene encodes CDR1 LGHNA and CDR2 YSLEER. The trim removed 5 bases at V and 6 bases at J, leaving 8 bases unmatched.